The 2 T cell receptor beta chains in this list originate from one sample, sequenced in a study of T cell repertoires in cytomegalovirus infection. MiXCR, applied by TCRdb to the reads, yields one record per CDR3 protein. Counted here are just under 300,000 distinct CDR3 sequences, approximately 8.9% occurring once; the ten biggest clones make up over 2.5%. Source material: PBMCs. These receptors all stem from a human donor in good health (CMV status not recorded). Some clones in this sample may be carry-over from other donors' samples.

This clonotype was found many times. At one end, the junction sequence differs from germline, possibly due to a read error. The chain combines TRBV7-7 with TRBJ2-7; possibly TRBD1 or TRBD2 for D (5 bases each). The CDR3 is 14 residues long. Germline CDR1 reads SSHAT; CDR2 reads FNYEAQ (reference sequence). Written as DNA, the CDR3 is TGTGCTAGCAGCTGGGACGACCAGTTCTACGAGCAGTACTTC. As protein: CASSWDDQFYEQYF.

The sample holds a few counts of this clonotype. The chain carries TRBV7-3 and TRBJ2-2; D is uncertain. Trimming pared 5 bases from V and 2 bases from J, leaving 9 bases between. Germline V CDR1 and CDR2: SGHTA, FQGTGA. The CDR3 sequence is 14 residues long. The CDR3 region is CASSANGNTGELFF. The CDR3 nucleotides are TGTGCCAGCAGCGCGAATGGAAACACCGGGGAGCTGTTTTTT.